This TCR beta chain was sequenced in a study of cytomegalovirus exposure and HLA in healthy donors. Findings and caveats of the study: The study reported that TCR beta sequences accurately predicted HLA-A and HLA-B alleles in most subjects.

This PCR relied on a set of 60 Vbeta primers and 13 Jbeta primers. Profiling relied on immunoSEQ multiplex PCR, and the TCRdb table lists in-frame clones only, not all of them. The sample includes tens of thousands of clones, more than 65% seen only once; the top ten take around 3%. Germline CDR1 is LGHNA and CDR2 is YNFKEQ. Trimming removed 0 bases at V and 3 bases at J, with 8 bases between. This CDR3 contains 14 residues. On this clone itself: Its antigen is unidentified.

Sequencing input: PBMCs. The source of this sequence is a young man in good health and CMV-seronegative. The chain is built from TRBV4-2 and TRBJ1-2, with D maybe TRBD1 (5 bases). The DNA of the CDR3 is TGTGCCAGCAGCCAAGACAGGGCGGACTATGGCTACACCTTC. Its translation is CASSQDRADYGYTF.